The entry that follows covers one TCR beta chain sequence. Its antigen is not identified. The data were obtained in a study of blood T cells in healthy people across ages. Samples had at least 7 million PBMCs isolated from them. Overall study findings and caveats: The unsorted PBMCs prevented any conclusive comparison of naive versus antigen-experienced cells.

V was shortened by 7 bases and J by 0 bases, with 12 bases between the two germline ends. Germline CDR1 reads LGHDT; CDR2 reads YNNKEL (reference sequence). The CDR3 sequence is 15 residues long. Primers used in a second PCR of roughly 7 to 12 cycles were a sample-barcoded 5' primer and a J-beta primer mix. TCRdb recomputed calls from the 5' RACE reads with MiXCR, one row per CDR3 protein. This table has some 760,000 distinct CDR3 sequences, more than 20% appearing once. The same sample was also used in a study of T cells of mothers and their children. In that study: Thymic selection, a shaping force on TCR recombination output, acts similarly in related and unrelated pairs.

The TCR originated in a boy aged 5-17 years in good health. The sequencing sample was made of blood. The V call is TRBV3-1, the J call TRBJ2-2; TRBD2 might be the D (5 bases). CDR3 in DNA: TGTGCCAGCACCCTGAGCGGAGCGAACACCGGGGAGCTGTTTTTT. Its protein is CASTLSGANTGELFF.